This T cell receptor (beta chain) derives from a study of blood T cell repertoires in COVID-19. Turning to the study itself: The United States, Italy and Spain were the sources of the acute and convalescent COVID-19 samples. PBMCs, B-cell-depleted T cells, or T cells were the source of the cDNA or gDNA that made up the material.

V was shortened by 4 bases and J by 5 bases, with 13 bases between the two germline ends. The V gene's germline CDR1 is SGHDT and CDR2 YYEEEE. This CDR3 contains 14 residues. Original analysis: Estimation of nucleated cell counts relied on the amplification of reference gene primers. Only in-frame clones appear in the TCRdb table, and some are missing; sequencing was by immunoSEQ multiplex PCR. Clone size and the V and J calls come from that table; the DNA yielded D and trimming. The sample lists about 360,000 clones; approximately 86% were seen once. The sequenced sample was peripheral blood. The chain employs TRBV5-6 and TRBJ2-1; TRBD1 might be the D (6 bases). The TCR comes from a human donor in a cohort sampled during active COVID-19. The CDR3 DNA reads TGTGCCAGCAGCCTAGGGGGTTGGAACAATGAGCAGTTCTTC. This encodes CASSLGGWNNEQFF.